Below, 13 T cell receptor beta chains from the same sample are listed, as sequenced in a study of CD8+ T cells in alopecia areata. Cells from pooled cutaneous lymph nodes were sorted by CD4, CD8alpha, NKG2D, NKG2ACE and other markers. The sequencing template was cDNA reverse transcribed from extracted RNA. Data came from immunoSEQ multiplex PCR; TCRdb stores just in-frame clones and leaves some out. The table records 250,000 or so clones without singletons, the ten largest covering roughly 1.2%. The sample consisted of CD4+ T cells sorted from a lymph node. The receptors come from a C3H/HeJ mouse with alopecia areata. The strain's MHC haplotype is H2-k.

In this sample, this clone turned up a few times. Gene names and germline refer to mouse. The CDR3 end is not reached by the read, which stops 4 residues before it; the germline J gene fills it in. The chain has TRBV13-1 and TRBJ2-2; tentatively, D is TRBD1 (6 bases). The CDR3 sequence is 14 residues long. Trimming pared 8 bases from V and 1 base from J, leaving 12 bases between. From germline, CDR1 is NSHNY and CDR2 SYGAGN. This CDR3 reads CASLRDKNTGQLYF. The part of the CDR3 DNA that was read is TGTGCCAGTCTCCGGGACAAAAACACCGGG.

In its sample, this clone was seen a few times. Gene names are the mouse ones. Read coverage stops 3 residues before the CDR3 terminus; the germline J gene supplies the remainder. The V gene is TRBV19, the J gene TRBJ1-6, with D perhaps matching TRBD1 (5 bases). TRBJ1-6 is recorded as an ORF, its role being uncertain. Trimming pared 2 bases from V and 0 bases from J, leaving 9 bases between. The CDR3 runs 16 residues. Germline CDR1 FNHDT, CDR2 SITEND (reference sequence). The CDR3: CASSIGGNSYNSPLYF. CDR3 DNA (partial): TGTGCCAGCAGTATCGGGGGGAATTCCTATAATTCGCCC.

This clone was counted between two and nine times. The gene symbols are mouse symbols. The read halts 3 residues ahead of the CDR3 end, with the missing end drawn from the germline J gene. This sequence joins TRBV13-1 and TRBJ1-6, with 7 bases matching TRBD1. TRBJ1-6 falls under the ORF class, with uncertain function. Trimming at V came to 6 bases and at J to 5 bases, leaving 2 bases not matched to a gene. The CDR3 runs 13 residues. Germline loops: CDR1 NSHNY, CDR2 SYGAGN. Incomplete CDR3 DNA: TGTGCCAGCACCGGGACAGATAATTCGCCC. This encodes CASTGTDNSP. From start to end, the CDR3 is CASTGTDNSPLYF.

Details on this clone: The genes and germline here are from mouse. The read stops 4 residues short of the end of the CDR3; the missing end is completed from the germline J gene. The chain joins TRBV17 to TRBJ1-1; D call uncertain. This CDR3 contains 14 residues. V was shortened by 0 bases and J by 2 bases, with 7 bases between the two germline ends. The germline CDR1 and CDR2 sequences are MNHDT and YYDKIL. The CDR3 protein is CASSRDWVNTEVFF. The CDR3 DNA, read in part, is TGTGCTAGCAGTAGAGATTGGGTCAACACA.

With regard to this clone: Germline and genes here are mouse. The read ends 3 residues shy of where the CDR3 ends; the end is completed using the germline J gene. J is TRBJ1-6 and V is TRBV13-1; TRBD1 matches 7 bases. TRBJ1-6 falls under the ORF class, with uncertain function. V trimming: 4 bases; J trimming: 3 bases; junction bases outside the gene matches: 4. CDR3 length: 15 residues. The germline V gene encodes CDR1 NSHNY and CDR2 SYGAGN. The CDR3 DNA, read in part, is TGTGCCAGCAGTATCCGGGACAGCTATAATTCGCCC. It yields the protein CASSIRDSYNSP. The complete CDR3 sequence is CASSIRDSYNSPLYF.

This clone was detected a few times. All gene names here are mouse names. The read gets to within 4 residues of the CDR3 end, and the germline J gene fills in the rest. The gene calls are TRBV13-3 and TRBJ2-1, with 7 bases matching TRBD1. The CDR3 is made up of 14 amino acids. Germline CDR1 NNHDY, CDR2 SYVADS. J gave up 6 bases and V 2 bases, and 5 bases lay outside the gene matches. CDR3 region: CASSEDRRGAEQFF. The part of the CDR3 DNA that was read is TGTGCCAGCAGTGAGGACAGGAGGGGTGCT.

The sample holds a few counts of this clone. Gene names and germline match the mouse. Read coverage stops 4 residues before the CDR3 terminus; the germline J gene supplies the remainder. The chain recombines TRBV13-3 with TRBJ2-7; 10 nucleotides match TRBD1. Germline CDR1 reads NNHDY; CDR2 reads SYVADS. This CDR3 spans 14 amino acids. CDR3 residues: CASKDRDRGYEQYF. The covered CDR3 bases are TGTGCCAGCAAGGACAGGGACAGGGGATAT.

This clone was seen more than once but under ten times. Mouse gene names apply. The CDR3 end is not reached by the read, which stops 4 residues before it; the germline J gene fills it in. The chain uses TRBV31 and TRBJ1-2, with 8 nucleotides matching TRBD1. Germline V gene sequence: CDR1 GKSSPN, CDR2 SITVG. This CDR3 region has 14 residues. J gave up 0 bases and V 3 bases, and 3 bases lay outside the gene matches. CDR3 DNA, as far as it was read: TGTGCCTGGAGCGACAGGGGATCAAACTCC. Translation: CAWSDRGSNS. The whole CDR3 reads CAWSDRGSNSDYTF.

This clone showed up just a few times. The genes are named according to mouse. This CDR3 is CASRLDRGSQNTLYF. The part of the CDR3 DNA that was read is TGTGCCAGCAGACTAGACAGGGGGAGTCAAAAC. The chain joins TRBV19 to TRBJ2-4, with 9 bases aligning to TRBD1. Read data end 4 residues before the CDR3 end; the end is taken from the germline J gene. With 5 bases clipped from V and 0 bases from J, the junction kept 4 bases outside the gene matches. The CDR3 totals 15 residues. Germline CDR1 reads FNHDT; CDR2 reads SITEND (reference sequence).

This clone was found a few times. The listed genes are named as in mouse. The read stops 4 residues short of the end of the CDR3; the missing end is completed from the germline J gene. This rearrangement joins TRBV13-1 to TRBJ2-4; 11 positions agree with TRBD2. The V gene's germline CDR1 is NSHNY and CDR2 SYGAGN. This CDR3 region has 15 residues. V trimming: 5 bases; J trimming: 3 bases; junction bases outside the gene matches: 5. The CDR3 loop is CASRPLGGRQNTLYF. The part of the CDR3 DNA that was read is TGTGCCAGCAGGCCACTGGGGGGGCGCCAAAAC.

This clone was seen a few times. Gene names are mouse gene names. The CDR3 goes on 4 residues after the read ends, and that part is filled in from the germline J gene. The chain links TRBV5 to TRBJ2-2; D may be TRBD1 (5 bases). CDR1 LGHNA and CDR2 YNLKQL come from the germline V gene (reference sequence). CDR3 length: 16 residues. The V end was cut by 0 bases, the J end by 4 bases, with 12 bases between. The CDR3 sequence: CASSQEARVGTGQLYF. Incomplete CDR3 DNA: TGTGCCAGCAGCCAAGAAGCCAGGGTGGGCACCGGG.

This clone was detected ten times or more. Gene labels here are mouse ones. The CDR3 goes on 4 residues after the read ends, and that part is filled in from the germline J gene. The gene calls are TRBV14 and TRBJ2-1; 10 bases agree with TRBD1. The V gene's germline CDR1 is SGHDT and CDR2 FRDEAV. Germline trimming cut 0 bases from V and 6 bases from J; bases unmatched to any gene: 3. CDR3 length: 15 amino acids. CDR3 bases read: TGTGCCAGCAGTTTCTTAGACAGGGGGCGTGCT. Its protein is CASSFLDRGRA. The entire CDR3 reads CASSFLDRGRAEQFF.

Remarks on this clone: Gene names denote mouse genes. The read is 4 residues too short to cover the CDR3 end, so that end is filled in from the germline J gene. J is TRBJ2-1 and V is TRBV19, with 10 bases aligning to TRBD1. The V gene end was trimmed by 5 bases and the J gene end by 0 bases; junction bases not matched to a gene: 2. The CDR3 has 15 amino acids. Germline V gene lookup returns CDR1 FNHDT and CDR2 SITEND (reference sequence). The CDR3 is CASRGQGVNYAEQFF. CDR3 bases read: TGTGCCAGCAGAGGACAGGGGGTTAACTATGCT.